These 8 T cell receptor beta chains were sequenced from one sample in a study of T cell repertoires in cytomegalovirus infection. In TCRdb, the reads were re-called with MiXCR into one record per CDR3 protein. The sample has under 850,000 distinct CDR3 sequences, 35% seen once. Input material: PBMCs. Receptors were obtained from a human donor in good health (CMV status not recorded). Some clones in this sample may be carry-over from other donors' samples.

Notes on this clonotype: No conserved phenylalanine or tryptophan ends this CDR3, so it is likely a read error. Because the CDR3's place on the DNA is in doubt, the DNA is left out and the CDR3 is given as listed by TCRdb. The V gene is TRBV28, the J gene TRBJ1-2. The CDR3 spans 15 residues, counting both ends. CDR1 is MDHEN, CDR2 SYDVKM, per germline. This CDR3 reads CASSLWGFGTREDTL.

In its sample, this clonotype was seen many times. The chain combines TRBV7-6 with TRBJ2-3; 7 bases are a match to TRBD2. After removal of 2 bases from V and 8 bases from J, the junction contained 7 bases not matched to a gene. This CDR3 contains 14 residues. CDR1 is SGHVS, CDR2 FNYEAQ, per germline. This chain's CDR3 is CASSLSGTGGTQYF. The CDR3 nucleotides read TGTGCCAGCAGCTTAAGCGGGACGGGGGGTACGCAGTATTTT.

The genes are TRBV19 and TRBJ1-1; D unresolved. The CDR3 extends over 13 amino acids. Germline loops: CDR1 LNHDA, CDR2 SQIVND (reference sequence). V was clipped by 4 bases and J by 5 bases, with 11 bases between them. The CDR3 sequence is CASSTDGVTEAFF. CDR3 DNA sequence: TGTGCCAGTAGTACGGACGGAGTAACTGAAGCTTTCTTT.

This clonotype was detected only a few times. This sequence joins TRBV20-1 and TRBJ1-2; maybe TRBD1 (5 bases). Trimming stripped 3 bases from V and 4 bases from J, with 12 bases between. There are 13 residues in the CDR3. CDR1 is DFQATT, CDR2 SNEGSKA, per germline (reference sequence). The CDR3 reads CSASGGAGYGYTF. The CDR3 DNA follows: TGCAGTGCTAGCGGTGGGGCGGGCTATGGCTACACCTTC.

This clonotype turned up a few times. J is TRBJ1-6 and V is TRBV7-2, with 7 bases identical to TRBD1. Germline CDR1 is SGHTA and CDR2 is FQGNSA. The CDR3 is 15 residues long. J was trimmed by 7 bases and V by 5 bases; bases with no gene match: 8. The CDR3 DNA sequence: TGTGCCAGCAGCCCGGCGACAGGGTGGAATTCACCCCTCCACTTT. Amino acid sequence: CASSPATGWNSPLHF.

This chain uses TRBV5-4 with TRBJ2-5, with 11 bases lining up with TRBD1. Losses at the gene ends were 2 bases for V and 6 bases for J; bases not matched to a gene: 15. The CDR3 consists of 18 residues. Germline-derived CDR1 and CDR2 are SGHNT and YYREEE (reference sequence). In DNA, the CDR3 is TGTGCCAGCAGCTTACGGGACAGGGGGGCAGTTGGGGGAAAGACCCAGTACTTC. This codes for CASSLRDRGAVGGKTQYF.

Worth noting for this clonotype: The junction does not match germline at one end; this may be a read error. The CDR3 spells CANSPPTPRDEQYF. CDR3 nucleotides: TGTGCCAACAGTCCACCAACTCCGAGGGACGAGCAGTACTTC. V is TRBV28 and J is TRBJ2-7; D might be TRBD2 (5 bases). The CDR3 totals 14 residues. Germline values: CDR1 MDHEN, CDR2 SYDVKM.

Worth noting for this clonotype: The junction departs from germline at one end; a sequencing error may be responsible. The rearrangement joins TRBV7-9 to TRBJ1-1; no firm D call. This CDR3 spans 14 amino acids. Germline lookup yields CDR1 SEHNR and CDR2 FQNEAQ (reference sequence). The CDR3 DNA reads as TGTGCCAGCAGCCTAGGTCTGTCGAACACTGCAGCTTTCTTT. Protein sequence: CASSLGLSNTAAFF.